Below, 15 T cell receptor beta chains from the same sample are listed, as sequenced in a study of blood T cell repertoires in COVID-19. Sequencing was performed with immunoSEQ multiplex PCR; in TCRdb, only in-frame clones are kept and a portion is missing. This table holds 99,000 or so clones, about 86% found once. The sequenced sample was peripheral blood. Receptor source: a woman of 80 years or more with active or convalescent COVID-19.

The chain has TRBV9 and TRBJ2-2; 11 positions match TRBD2. The V gene end was trimmed by 8 bases and the J gene end by 0 bases; junction bases not matched to a gene: 9. The CDR3 loop spans 17 amino acids. Per the germline V gene, CDR1 is SGDLS and CDR2 is YYNGEE. CDR3 loop: CARRTSGLLANTGELFF. In DNA, the CDR3 is TGTGCCAGAAGGACTAGCGGGCTCCTCGCGAACACCGGGGAGCTGTTTTTT.

The V call is TRBV5-8, the J call TRBJ1-5; the D gene is possibly TRBD1 (6 bases). The germline gives CDR1 SGHTS, CDR2 YDEGEE. The CDR3 extends over 15 amino acids. Trimming pared 4 bases from V and 0 bases from J, leaving 11 bases between. The chain's CDR3 is CASSTQGYSNQPQHF. The CDR3 coding sequence is TGTGCCAGCAGCACACAGGGATATAGCAATCAGCCCCAGCATTTT. Drawing the rest from reference TRBV5-8 and TRBJ1-5, the complete variable domain is EAGVTQSPTHLIKTRGQQATLRCSPISGHTSVYWYQQALGLGLQFLLWYDEGEERNRGNFPPRFSGRQFPNYSSELNVNALELEDSALYLCASSTQGYSNQPQHFGDGTRLSIL.

V usage is TRBV11-2 and J usage is TRBJ2-2; no clear D. The V gene's germline CDR1 is SGHAT and CDR2 FQNNGV. The CDR3 runs 16 residues. Trimming stripped 0 bases from V and 0 bases from J, with 8 bases between. CDR3 nucleotide sequence: TGTGCCAGCAGCTTAGATTTCCGGGCGAACACCGGGGAGCTGTTTTTT. It specifies CASSLDFRANTGELFF.

The chain uses TRBV7-8 and TRBJ1-5, with 7 bases that match TRBD1. Germline CDR1 is SGHVS and CDR2 is FQNEAQ. The CDR3 length is 15 residues. The J segment lost 1 base and the V segment lost 6 bases, leaving 6 bases of the junction unmatched. CDR3 nucleotides: TGTGCCAGCAGGGCCGACAGGGTCAGCAATCAGCCCCAGCATTTT. This codes for CASRADRVSNQPQHF.

The chain employs TRBV25-1 and TRBJ1-2, with TRBD1 identical over 12 bases. The length of the CDR3 is 16 residues. CDR1 and CDR2 from the germline V gene are MGHDK and SYGVNS. The J segment lost 2 bases and the V segment lost 8 bases, leaving 9 bases of the junction unmatched. The CDR3 coding sequence is TGTGCCAGCTTAGGGACAGGGGGCGATGACAACTATGGCTACACCTTC. This sequence encodes CASLGTGGDDNYGYTF.

This chain uses TRBV5-1 with TRBJ2-3; possible D gene TRBD2, 6 bases. This CDR3 contains 16 residues. The germline CDR1 and CDR2 sequences are SGHRS and YFSETQ. The V end lost 1 base, the J end lost 4 bases, and 16 bases lay between the germline ends. CDR3 amino acids: CASSLFGGGNADTQYF. As DNA, the CDR3 is TGCGCCAGCAGCTTGTTCGGGGGAGGAAACGCAGATACGCAGTATTTT.

The chain recombines TRBV18 with TRBJ2-7, with 8 bases matching TRBD1. Germline CDR1 KGHSH, CDR2 LQKENI. V trimming: 0 bases; J trimming: 4 bases; junction bases outside the gene matches: 5. CDR3 length: 15 amino acids. The CDR3 reads CASSPPQGGRYEQYF. CDR3 bases: TGTGCCAGCTCACCACCACAGGGGGGTAGGTACGAGCAGTACTTC.

This rearrangement joins TRBV5-1 to TRBJ1-4; 8 bases line up with TRBD1. CDR1 is SGHRS, CDR2 YFSETQ, per germline. The J segment lost 5 bases and the V segment lost 4 bases, leaving 19 bases of the junction unmatched. CDR3 length: 19 residues. The CDR3, as DNA: TGCGCCAGCAGCCCCGGCCACCTTCGGAACGGACAGGGAAATGAAAAACTGTTTTTT. It yields the protein CASSPGHLRNGQGNEKLFF.

The genes are TRBV28 and TRBJ1-1; D remains unclear. The CDR3 totals 10 residues. Germline assignment: CDR1 MDHEN and CDR2 SYDVKM. Deletions cut 7 bases from V and 5 bases from J, with 5 bases between. CDR3 DNA: TGTGCCAGCACAGGTACTGAAGCTTTCTTT. Translation gives CASTGTEAFF.

The V call is TRBV9, the J call TRBJ1-2; possibly TRBD1 for D (5 bases). The germline CDR1 and CDR2 sequences are SGDLS and YYNGEE. The germline V and J ends were trimmed by 3 bases and 8 bases, with 14 bases remaining between them. The CDR3 length is 13 residues. For the CDR3, the DNA is TGTGCCAGCAGCGGGTTAGTAGGGGCCGGCTACACCTTC. Encoded protein: CASSGLVGAGYTF.

The CDR3, as DNA: TGTGCCAGCAGTTACTTTAAGGGGAAGGCTGAAGCTTTCTTT. The encoded protein is CASSYFKGKAEAFF. The genes are TRBV6-6 and TRBJ1-1; D perhaps matches TRBD1 (5 bases). The CDR3 runs to 14 residues. Trimming pared 1 base from V and 6 bases from J, leaving 12 bases between. In germline, CDR1 is MNHNY, CDR2 SVGAGI (reference sequence).

The CDR3 DNA follows: TGTGCCAGCAGTCCCACTAGGGGGCAGTACGAGCAGTACTTC. Its translation: CASSPTRGQYEQYF. This chain links TRBV6-5 with TRBJ2-7, with TRBD1 matching 7 bases. J was trimmed by 4 bases and V by 5 bases; bases with no gene match: 8. The CDR3 runs 14 residues. The germline gives CDR1 MNHEY, CDR2 SVGAGI.

The V and J genes are TRBV5-6 and TRBJ1-1; the D gene is possibly TRBD1 (6 bases). The CDR3 extends over 15 amino acids. V lost 2 bases to trimming and J lost 1 base, with 12 bases between them. Germline V gene lookup returns CDR1 SGHDT and CDR2 YYEEEE. The CDR3 DNA reads TGTGCCAGCAGCTTAAGGGGGAGCCGGAACACTGAAGCTTTCTTT. It codes for CASSLRGSRNTEAFF.

The V call is TRBV27, the J call TRBJ1-2; tentatively, D is TRBD1 (6 bases). Looked up from germline, CDR1 is MNHEY and CDR2 is SMNVEV (reference sequence). The CDR3 consists of 14 residues. The V gene lost 6 bases and the J gene lost 5 bases, with 16 bases spanning the gap. The CDR3: CASRGGPTRYGYTF. CDR3 coding DNA: TGTGCCAGCAGGGGGGGGCCCACTAGGTATGGCTACACCTTC.

This chain links TRBV6-1 with TRBJ1-3, with D hard to call. This CDR3 has 17 amino acids. Trimming cost V 4 bases and J 0 bases, with 16 bases left between them. Germline V lookup: CDR1 MNHNS, CDR2 SASEGT. CDR3: CASSGSGGVRSGNTIYF. The CDR3 DNA reads as TGTGCCAGCAGTGGTTCCGGCGGTGTGCGCTCTGGAAACACCATATATTTT.